This passage covers 7 T cell receptor beta chains from one sample sequenced in a study of neurological immune-mediated disorders. TCRdb ran MiXCR on the 5' RACE reads and lists one entry per CDR3 protein. The table has around 90,000 distinct CDR3 sequences, around 13% seen once. Indicated time point: longitudinal time-point 2. The specimen sequenced was PBMCs. All receptors come from a female donor with HTLV-1-associated myelopathy (HAM/TSP).

This clonotype was observed at least ten times. The V call is TRBV12-3 or TRBV12-4, the J call TRBJ2-2, with 9 bases identical to TRBD1. This CDR3 is 14 amino acids long. The junction had 6 bases not matched to a gene; V was cut back by 10 bases and J by 3 bases. CDR3 region: CATIQGAHTGELFF. The CDR3 region has the DNA TGTGCCACCATACAGGGGGCTCACACCGGGGAGCTGTTTTTT.

CDR3 amino acids: CASSFQRGGRETQYF. Written as DNA, the CDR3 is TGTGCCAGCAGTTTCCAGCGGGGGGGCCGAGAGACCCAGTACTTC. This chain links TRBV28 with TRBJ2-5; TRBD2 agrees at 10 bases. J was trimmed by 4 bases and V by 3 bases; bases with no gene match: 5. Germline CDR1 MDHEN, CDR2 SYDVKM. The CDR3 is made up of 15 amino acids.

In its sample, this clonotype was seen many times. The chain combines TRBV12-3 or TRBV12-4 with TRBJ2-3, with a tentative D call TRBD1 (5 bases). The CDR3 is made up of 15 amino acids. Trimming shortened V by 1 base and J by 2 bases, and 10 bases separated the two germline ends. The CDR3 region is CASSLGMGPTDTQYF. CDR3 nucleotides: TGTGCCAGCAGTTTAGGGATGGGGCCCACAGATACGCAGTATTTT.

As DNA, the CDR3 is TGTGCCATCAATGGACAGGGGGCAACCTACGAGCAGTACTTC. It is translated as CAINGQGATYEQYF. The rearrangement joins TRBV10-3 to TRBJ2-7; 11 nucleotides match TRBD1. CDR3 length: 14 amino acids. With 7 bases clipped from V and 2 bases from J, the junction kept 4 bases outside the gene matches. Germline values: CDR1 ENHRY, CDR2 SYGVKD.

This clonotype was observed many times. V usage is TRBV20-1 and J usage is TRBJ2-6; 8 nucleotides line up with TRBD1. The germline V gene encodes CDR1 DFQATT and CDR2 SNEGSKA (reference sequence). CDR3 length equals 18 residues. V was pared by 2 bases and J by 0 bases, with 9 bases of the junction left unmatched. The CDR3 protein is CSARRLDRGGSGANVLTF. DNA for the CDR3: TGCAGTGCTAGACGCCTAGACAGGGGCGGCTCTGGGGCCAACGTCCTGACTTTC.

This clonotype counts as medium-sized (0.01 to 0.1%). The chain uses TRBV5-1 and TRBJ2-2, with D perhaps TRBD1 (5 bases). The CDR3 has 17 residues. The V gene's germline CDR1 is SGHRS and CDR2 YFSETQ. V dropped 4 bases and J dropped 4 bases, with 20 bases sitting between them. The CDR3 sequence: CASSLRSQGEATGELFF. DNA of the CDR3: TGCGCCAGCAGCCTAAGGTCGCAGGGCGAGGCCACCGGGGAGCTGTTTTTT.

This clonotype has ten or more counts. This chain links TRBV20-1 with TRBJ1-4; D call uncertain. The V and J ends lost 6 bases and 8 bases respectively, with 13 bases between them. Germline lookup yields CDR1 DFQATT and CDR2 SNEGSKA (reference sequence). This CDR3 has 12 residues. The CDR3 loop reads CSAPPPDEKLFF. Here the CDR3 DNA reads TGCAGTGCCCCGCCCCCTGACGAAAAACTGTTTTTT.